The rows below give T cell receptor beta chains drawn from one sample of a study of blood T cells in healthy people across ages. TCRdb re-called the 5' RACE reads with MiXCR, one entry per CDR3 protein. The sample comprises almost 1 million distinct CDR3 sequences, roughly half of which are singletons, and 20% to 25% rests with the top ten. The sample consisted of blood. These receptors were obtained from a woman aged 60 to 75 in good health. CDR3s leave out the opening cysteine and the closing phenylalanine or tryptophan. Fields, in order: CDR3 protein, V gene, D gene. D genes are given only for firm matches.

ASRTPDRGIYEQY,TRBV28,TRBD1
ASSLNGYNEQF,TRBV7-2,.
AGSPQINTGELF,TRBV7-2,.
ATSREIGASSYNEQF,TRBV15,.
ASSLVQTNTGELF,TRBV5-1,.
ASSPYGDNSPLH,TRBV18,.
ASSLERGGYNEQF,TRBV11-3,TRBD2
ASSLRPNRDTQY,TRBV7-3,.
AIKISETNTQY,TRBV10-3,.
ASRPGVAGNYEQY,TRBV2,TRBD2